A selection of T cell receptor beta chains follows, all from one sample in a study of blood T cell repertoires in COVID-19. The table came from immunoSEQ multiplex PCR; TCRdb's copy has only in-frame clones and leaves some out. The table lists fewer than 200,000 clones, approximately 86% of them singletons, with 2.5% in the top ten. Sequencing was carried out using peripheral blood. Receptor source: an elderly woman with COVID-19, enrolled during active disease. Each CDR3 is given with its conserved first and last residue. Each record gives: V gene, clone size, CDR3 length, CDR3 protein. Clone size appears in some rows only: once, few, many, or a class for an expanded clone.

v_gene: TRBV4-1; abundance: -; len: 15; CDR3aa: CASSQVEGREEKLFF
v_gene: TRBV5-4; abundance: once; len: 15; CDR3aa: CASSLGTGRDSPLHF
v_gene: TRBV4-1; abundance: once; len: 15; CDR3aa: CASSENSNSGNTIYF
v_gene: TRBV28; abundance: -; len: 14; CDR3aa: CASSSGGSTGELFF
v_gene: TRBV5-6; abundance: -; len: 15; CDR3aa: CASSFRSGMENIQYF
v_gene: TRBV3-1/TRBV3-2; abundance: -; len: 13; CDR3aa: CASSQTGQYGYTF
v_gene: TRBV9; abundance: -; len: 15; CDR3aa: CASSLGGSGTDTQYF
v_gene: TRBV2; abundance: few; len: 13; CDR3aa: CASSDDTGTEAFF
v_gene: TRBV28; abundance: -; len: 13; CDR3aa: CASSPSPRGIQYF
v_gene: TRBV9; abundance: -; len: 15; CDR3aa: CASSVGGTGSYEQYF
v_gene: TRBV18; abundance: -; len: 13; CDR3aa: CASSPDRVYGYTF
v_gene: TRBV19; abundance: -; len: 15; CDR3aa: CASSYNVAGDSEQFF
v_gene: TRBV27; abundance: -; len: 16; CDR3aa: CASSPSLTSGSQEQYF
v_gene: TRBV20-1; abundance: -; len: 10; CDR3aa: CSASSYGYTF
v_gene: TRBV21-1; abundance: -; len: 14; CDR3aa: CASKMRVRLGTQYF
v_gene: TRBV7-2; abundance: -; len: 15; CDR3aa: CASSLGSGSLHEQYF
v_gene: TRBV5-1; abundance: -; len: 15; CDR3aa: CASIFLPGANNEQFF
v_gene: TRBV5-1; abundance: -; len: 14; CDR3aa: CASSSTGDLYEQYF
v_gene: TRBV12-5; abundance: -; len: 17; CDR3aa: CASGGPGLAGRGNEQFF
v_gene: TRBV6-4; abundance: once; len: 14; CDR3aa: CASSEQQGAGGYTF
v_gene: TRBV5-1; abundance: -; len: 17; CDR3aa: CASTLSPTTGGTGELFF
v_gene: TRBV6-5; abundance: -; len: 12; CDR3aa: CASRGQGAGYTF
v_gene: TRBV27; abundance: once; len: 15; CDR3aa: CASNPTGESYNEQFF
v_gene: TRBV4-2; abundance: -; len: 15; CDR3aa: CASSQMDRVDRGYTF
v_gene: TRBV9; abundance: -; len: 15; CDR3aa: CASSVASGSQETQYF
v_gene: TRBV28; abundance: -; len: 12; CDR3aa: CASSASNTEAFF
v_gene: TRBV5-1; abundance: -; len: 17; CDR3aa: CASSSFSGTGYTGELFF
v_gene: TRBV7-2; abundance: -; len: 18; CDR3aa: CASSFRQWSRASYNEQFF
v_gene: TRBV27; abundance: -; len: 15; CDR3aa: CASSLRAISSYEQYF
v_gene: TRBV7-3; abundance: -; len: 14; CDR3aa: CASSLSGSAYEQYF
v_gene: TRBV9; abundance: -; len: 12; CDR3aa: CASSVGGGGYTF
v_gene: TRBV28; abundance: -; len: 16; CDR3aa: CASSPKRQVPNEKLFF
v_gene: TRBV24-1; abundance: -; len: 16; CDR3aa: CATSDSKAGVTDTQYF
v_gene: TRBV19; abundance: -; len: 13; CDR3aa: CASSGDIGQPQHF
v_gene: TRBV6-5; abundance: -; len: 16; CDR3aa: CASSYSQGASYNEQFF
v_gene: TRBV12-3/TRBV12-4; abundance: -; len: 11; CDR3aa: CASRYGYGYTF
v_gene: TRBV15; abundance: -; len: 15; CDR3aa: CATSRPPPGQGEQYF
v_gene: TRBV29-1; abundance: -; len: 13; CDR3aa: CSVAGTATYGYTF
v_gene: TRBV28; abundance: -; len: 15; CDR3aa: CASSLLMPGDTEAFF
v_gene: TRBV6-4; abundance: -; len: 14; CDR3aa: CASRPGTGGYGYTF
v_gene: TRBV5-8; abundance: -; len: 16; CDR3aa: CASSVAGQSSGNTIYF
v_gene: TRBV5-5; abundance: few; len: 16; CDR3aa: CASTRGASRPTDTQYF
v_gene: TRBV18; abundance: few; len: 13; CDR3aa: CASSTDPGDGYTF